Below, 24 T cell receptor beta chains from the same sample are listed, as sequenced in a study of T cell clusters in autoimmune cytopenias. TRB was amplified from roughly 270 ng of peripheral blood genomic DNA per sample. Multiplex touch-down PCR amplified TRB using TRB-A and TRB-B pools in one tube. TCRdb reprocessed the multiplex PCR reads and reports one entry per CDR3 protein, with no DNA. The sample yields some 8,300 distinct CDR3 sequences, of which the top ten take up around 4.2%. The material sequenced was peripheral blood. The receptors were gathered from a human donor with an autoimmune cytopenia or autoimmune hepatitis (not recorded which).

The V gene is TRBV27, the J gene TRBJ1-5. In germline, CDR1 is MNHEY, CDR2 SMNVEV (reference sequence). The CDR3 has 15 residues. CDR3 loop: CASSLNEDSNQPQHF.

The chain is built from TRBV11-2 and TRBJ2-3; TCRdb picks TRBD1, but there is no DNA to check that call. This CDR3 has 14 residues. CDR1 and CDR2 from the germline V gene are SGHAT and FQNNGV. The CDR3 loop is CASIYDGRGDTQYF.

This clonotype counts as medium-sized by frequency. This chain joins TRBV6-5 and TRBJ2-2. The CDR3 is 16 residues long. CDR1 and CDR2 (germline): MNHEY, SVGAGI. Here the CDR3 reads CASSYSRWRDTGELFF.

The gene calls are TRBV24-1 and TRBJ1-5; the D call from TCRdb, TRBD1, cannot be confirmed without DNA. Germline V gene sequence: CDR1 KGHDR, CDR2 SFDVKD. The CDR3 extends over 16 amino acids. The CDR3: CATSDPRTGQGQPQHF.

This chain connects TRBV12-3 or TRBV12-4 to TRBJ1-5; the TRBD1 assignment by TCRdb is unverifiable without DNA. The CDR3 contains 14 residues. The chain's CDR3 is CASSTDITGTAQHF.

By frequency, this clonotype is medium-sized. The chain has TRBV29-1 and TRBJ2-5. The germline V gene has CDR1 SQVTM and CDR2 ANQGSEA. This CDR3 is 12 amino acids long. CDR3: CSVAGAQETQYF. The full variable domain, its missing parts supplied by reference TRBV29-1 and TRBJ2-5, is SAVISQKPSRDICQRGTSLTIQCQVDSQVTMMFWYRQQPGQSLTLIATANQGSEATYESGFVIDKFPISRPNLTFSTLTVSNMSPEDSSIYLCSVAGAQETQYFGPGTRLLVL.

According to its frequency, this clonotype is medium-sized. The chain combines TRBV27 with TRBJ2-7. This CDR3 comprises 15 residues. The germline V gene has CDR1 MNHEY and CDR2 SMNVEV (reference sequence). The CDR3 region is CASSLSSGGPYEQYF.

The chain couples TRBV12-3 or TRBV12-4 to TRBJ1-2; TCRdb picks TRBD1, but there is no DNA to check that call. The CDR3 runs 18 residues. CDR3 in amino acids: CASSLSGDSRGDNYGYTF.

CDR3 residues: CASSFALDYEQYF. V and J are TRBV6-4 and TRBJ2-7; TCRdb gives TRBD1 as the D gene, but with no DNA this cannot be confirmed. This CDR3 spans 13 amino acids. In germline, CDR1 is MRHNA, CDR2 SNTAGT.

This chain connects TRBV13 to TRBJ2-7; no DNA is available, so the TRBD1 call from TCRdb remains unchecked. Germline CDR1 and CDR2: PRHDT and FYEKMQ (reference sequence). The CDR3 spans 12 residues. CDR3 in amino acids: CASSPLGDEQYF.

The chain joins TRBV27 to TRBJ2-7; TCRdb's assignment of TRBD1 cannot be checked, as there is no DNA. The germline V gene encodes CDR1 MNHEY and CDR2 SMNVEV (reference sequence). This CDR3 spans 14 amino acids. CDR3 amino acids: CASSRDRVRDEQYF.

The chain recombines TRBV20-1 with TRBJ2-3; TCRdb reports TRBD1, a call that lacks DNA to check it against. Germline CDR1 DFQATT, CDR2 SNEGSKA (reference sequence). The CDR3 consists of 15 residues. This CDR3 reads CSAIGAGGSSDTQYF.

V usage is TRBV14 and J usage is TRBJ2-1; no DNA is available, so the TRBD2 call from TCRdb remains unchecked. Per the germline V gene, CDR1 is SGHDN and CDR2 is FVKESK. The CDR3 is made up of 20 amino acids. CDR3 in amino acids: CASSQRLGLAGASSYNEQFF.

By frequency, this clonotype registers medium-sized (0.01 to 0.1%). The chain uses TRBV30 and TRBJ1-2; TCRdb picks TRBD1, but there is no DNA to check that call. CDR3 length equals 13 residues. Looked up from germline, CDR1 is GTSNPN and CDR2 is SVGIG (reference sequence). CDR3 residues: CASPRAANYGYTF.

This clonotype counts as medium-sized (0.01 to 0.1%) by frequency. This chain connects TRBV20-1 to TRBJ2-7; the TRBD2 assignment by TCRdb is unverifiable without DNA. Per the germline V gene, CDR1 is DFQATT and CDR2 is SNEGSKA (reference sequence). The CDR3 covers 13 residues. The CDR3 spells CSATGTTFYEQYF.

This clonotype counts as medium-sized by frequency. The CDR3 region is CASSLPDSSGANVLTF. This chain connects TRBV12-3 or TRBV12-4 to TRBJ2-6; TCRdb calls TRBD1, which cannot be checked without DNA. CDR3 length: 16 residues.

This clonotype shows up as medium-sized (0.01 to 0.1%) by frequency. J is TRBJ1-2 and V is TRBV6-1. Germline CDR1 is MNHNS and CDR2 is SASEGT. The CDR3 contains 12 residues. Here the CDR3 reads CASSQWDYGYTF.

This chain links TRBV27 with TRBJ1-1; TCRdb returns TRBD1, unconfirmable since there is no DNA. This CDR3 has 14 amino acids. Germline V gene sequence: CDR1 MNHEY, CDR2 SMNVEV (reference sequence). The CDR3 region is CASSLSPRTAEAFF.

The chain has TRBV30 and TRBJ1-3; absent DNA, TCRdb's TRBD1 call cannot be checked. The CDR3 sequence is 17 residues long. Germline V lookup: CDR1 GTSNPN, CDR2 SVGIG (reference sequence). CDR3 residues: CAWTNMRQGNSGNTIYF.

This chain uses TRBV5-4 with TRBJ1-2; TCRdb proposes TRBD1, but this gene call is untestable without DNA. The germline V gene encodes CDR1 SGHNT and CDR2 YYREEE (reference sequence). This CDR3 is built from 15 residues. CDR3 in amino acids: CASSLRGQSPYGYTF.

Considering frequency, this clonotype is medium-sized. The chain employs TRBV6-6 and TRBJ1-6; TCRdb gives TRBD1 as the D gene, but with no DNA this cannot be confirmed. This CDR3 has 14 residues. CDR1 and CDR2 (germline): MNHNY, SVGAGI (reference sequence). CDR3 sequence: CASTPTGMNSPLHF.

J is TRBJ1-5 and V is TRBV6-1; TCRdb calls TRBD1, which cannot be checked without DNA. Germline V CDR1 and CDR2: MNHNS, SASEGT. This CDR3 contains 15 residues. The CDR3 loop is CASSFAGGLNQPQHF.

V usage is TRBV30 and J usage is TRBJ1-1. Germline CDR1 GTSNPN, CDR2 SVGIG (reference sequence). The CDR3 is made up of 14 amino acids. This CDR3 is CAWSGRRMNTEAFF.

Considering frequency, this clonotype is medium-sized. This chain uses TRBV6-5 with TRBJ2-1; there is no DNA to check the TCRdb D call of TRBD1. The CDR3 spans 14 residues. The germline CDR1 and CDR2 sequences are MNHEY and SVGAGI. The CDR3 here is CASTPLGGYNEQFF.